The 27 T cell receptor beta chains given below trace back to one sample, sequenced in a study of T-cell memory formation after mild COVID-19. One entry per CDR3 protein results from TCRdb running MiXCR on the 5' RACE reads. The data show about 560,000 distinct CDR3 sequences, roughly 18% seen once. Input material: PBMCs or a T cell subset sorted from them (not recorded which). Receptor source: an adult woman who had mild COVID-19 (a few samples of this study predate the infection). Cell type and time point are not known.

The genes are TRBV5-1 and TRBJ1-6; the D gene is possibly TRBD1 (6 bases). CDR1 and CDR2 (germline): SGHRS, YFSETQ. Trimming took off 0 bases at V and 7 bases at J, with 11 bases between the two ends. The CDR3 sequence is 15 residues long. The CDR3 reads CASSLEGVINSPLHF. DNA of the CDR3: TGCGCCAGCAGCTTGGAGGGGGTCATAAATTCACCCCTCCACTTT.

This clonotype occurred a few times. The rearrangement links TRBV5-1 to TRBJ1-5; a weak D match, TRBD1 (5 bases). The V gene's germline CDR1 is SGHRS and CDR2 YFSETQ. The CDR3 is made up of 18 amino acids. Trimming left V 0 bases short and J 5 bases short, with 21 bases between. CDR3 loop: CASSLGPEGLGVHQPQHF. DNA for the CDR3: TGCGCCAGCAGCTTGGGGCCAGAGGGCTTAGGGGTTCATCAGCCCCAGCATTTT.

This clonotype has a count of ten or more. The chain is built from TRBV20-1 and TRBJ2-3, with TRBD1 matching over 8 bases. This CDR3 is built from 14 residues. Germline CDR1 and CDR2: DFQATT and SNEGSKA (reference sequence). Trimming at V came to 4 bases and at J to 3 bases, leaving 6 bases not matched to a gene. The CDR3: CSATWDRITDTQYF. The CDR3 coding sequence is TGCAGTGCTACGTGGGACAGGATAACAGATACGCAGTATTTT.

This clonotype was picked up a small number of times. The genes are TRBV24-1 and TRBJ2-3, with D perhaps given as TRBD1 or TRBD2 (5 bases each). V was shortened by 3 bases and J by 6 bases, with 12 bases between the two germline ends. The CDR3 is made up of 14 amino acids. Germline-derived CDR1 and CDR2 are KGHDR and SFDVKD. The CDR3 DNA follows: TGTGCCACCAGTGATGGGGGATTTCTCGATACGCAGTATTTT. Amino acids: CATSDGGFLDTQYF.

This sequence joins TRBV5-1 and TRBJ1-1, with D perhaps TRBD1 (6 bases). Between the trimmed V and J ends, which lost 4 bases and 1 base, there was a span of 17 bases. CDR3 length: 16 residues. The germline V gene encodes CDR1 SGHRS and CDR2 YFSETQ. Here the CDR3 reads CASSRKAGEGNTEAFF. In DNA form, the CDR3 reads TGCGCCAGCAGCAGGAAGGCAGGGGAGGGGAACACTGAAGCTTTCTTT.

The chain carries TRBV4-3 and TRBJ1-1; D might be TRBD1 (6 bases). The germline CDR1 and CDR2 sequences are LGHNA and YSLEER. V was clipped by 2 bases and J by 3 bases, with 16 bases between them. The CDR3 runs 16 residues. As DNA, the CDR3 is TGCGCCAGCAGCCAACCCGTAGGGGGGGTTGACACTGAAGCTTTCTTT. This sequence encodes CASSQPVGGVDTEAFF.

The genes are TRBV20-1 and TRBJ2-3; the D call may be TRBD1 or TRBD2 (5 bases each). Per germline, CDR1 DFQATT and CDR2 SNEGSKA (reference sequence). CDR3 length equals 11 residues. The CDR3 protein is CSPPGGDTQYF. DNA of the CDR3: TGCAGCCCTCCTGGGGGAGATACGCAGTATTTT.

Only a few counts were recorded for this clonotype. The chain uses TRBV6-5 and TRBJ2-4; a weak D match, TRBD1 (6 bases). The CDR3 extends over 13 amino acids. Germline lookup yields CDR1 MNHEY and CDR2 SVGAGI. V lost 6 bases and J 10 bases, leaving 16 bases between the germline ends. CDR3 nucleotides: TGTGCCAGCAGCCTCAGGGGATCAAGAATTCAGTACTTC. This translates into CASSLRGSRIQYF.

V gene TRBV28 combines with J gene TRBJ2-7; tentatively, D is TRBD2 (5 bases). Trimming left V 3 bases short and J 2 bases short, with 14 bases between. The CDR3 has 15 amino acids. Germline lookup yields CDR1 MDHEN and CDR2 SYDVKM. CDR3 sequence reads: CASSFPSSYPYEQYF. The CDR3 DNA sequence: TGTGCCAGCAGTTTTCCTAGCTCCTACCCCTACGAGCAGTACTTC.

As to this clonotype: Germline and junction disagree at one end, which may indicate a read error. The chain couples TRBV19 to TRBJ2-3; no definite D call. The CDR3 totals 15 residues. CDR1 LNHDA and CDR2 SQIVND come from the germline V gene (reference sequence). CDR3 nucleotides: TGTGCCAGTAGTCTAGACCTCGGCGGCGCAGATACGCAGTATTTT. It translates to CASSLDLGGADTQYF.

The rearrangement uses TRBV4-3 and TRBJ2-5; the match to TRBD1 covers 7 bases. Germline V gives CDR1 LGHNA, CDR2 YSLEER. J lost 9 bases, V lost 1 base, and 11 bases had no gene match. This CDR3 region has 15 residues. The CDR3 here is CASSQAGTPTGAQYF. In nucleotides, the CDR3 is TGCGCCAGCAGCCAAGCCGGGACACCAACAGGGGCCCAGTACTTC.

The CDR3 reads CAAGASREQFF. The CDR3 DNA follows: TGTGCAGCCGGCGCTTCCCGGGAGCAGTTCTTC. The chain recombines TRBV6-2 or TRBV6-3 with TRBJ2-1; D ambiguous. The CDR3 consists of 11 residues. CDR1 is MNHEY, CDR2 SVGEGT, per germline.

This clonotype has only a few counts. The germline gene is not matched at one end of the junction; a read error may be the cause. The CDR3 here is CSVEDPLYGTSLF. DNA of the CDR3: TGCAGCGTTGAAGATCCTCTGTACGGGACGTCCTTGTTC. V usage is TRBV29-1 and J usage is TRBJ2-1; D is perhaps TRBD1 or TRBD2 (5 bases each). The germline gives CDR1 SQVTM, CDR2 ANQGSEA. The CDR3 runs 13 residues.

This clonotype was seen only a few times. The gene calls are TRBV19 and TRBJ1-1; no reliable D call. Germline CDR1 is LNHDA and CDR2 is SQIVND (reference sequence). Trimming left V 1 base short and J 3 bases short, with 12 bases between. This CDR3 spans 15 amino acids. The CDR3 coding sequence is TGTGCCAGTAGTATAGTGGATTCCCGGGACACTGAAGCTTTCTTT. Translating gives CASSIVDSRDTEAFF.

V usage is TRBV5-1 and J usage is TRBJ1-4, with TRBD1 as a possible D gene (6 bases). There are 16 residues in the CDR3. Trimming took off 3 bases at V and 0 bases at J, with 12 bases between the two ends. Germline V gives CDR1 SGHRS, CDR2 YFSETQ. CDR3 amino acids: CASSSDRPATNEKLFF. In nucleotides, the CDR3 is TGCGCCAGCAGCTCGGACAGACCCGCAACTAATGAAAAACTGTTTTTT.

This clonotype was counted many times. CDR3 in amino acids: CASSFRDGTYEQYF. The CDR3 DNA is TGTGCCAGCAGCTTCCGGGACGGGACCTACGAGCAGTACTTC. The chain joins TRBV7-9 to TRBJ2-7, with D perhaps given as TRBD1 or TRBD2 (5 bases each). Germline V gene sequence: CDR1 SEHNR, CDR2 FQNEAQ (reference sequence). This CDR3 comprises 14 residues. V was shortened by 3 bases and J by 2 bases, with 11 bases between the two germline ends. Full variable domain (rest looked up from reference TRBV7-9 and TRBJ2-7): DTGVSQNPRHKITKRGQNVTFRCDPISEHNRLYWYRQTLGQGPEFLTYFQNEAQLEKSRLLSDRFSAERPKGSFSTLEIQRTEQGDSAMYLCASSFRDGTYEQYFGPGTRLTVT.

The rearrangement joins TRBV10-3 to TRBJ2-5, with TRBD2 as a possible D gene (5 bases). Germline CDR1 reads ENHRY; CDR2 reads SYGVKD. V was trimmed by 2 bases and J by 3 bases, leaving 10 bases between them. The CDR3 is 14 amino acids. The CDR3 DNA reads TGTGCCATCAGTGAGGCTGGGAGTAAAGAGACCCAGTACTTC. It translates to CAISEAGSKETQYF.

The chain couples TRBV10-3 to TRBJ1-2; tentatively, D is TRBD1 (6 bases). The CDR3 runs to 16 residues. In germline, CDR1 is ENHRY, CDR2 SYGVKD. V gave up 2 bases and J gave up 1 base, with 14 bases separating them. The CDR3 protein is CAISETAGRGNYGYTF. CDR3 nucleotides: TGTGCCATCAGTGAGACGGCAGGCAGGGGTAACTATGGCTACACCTTC.

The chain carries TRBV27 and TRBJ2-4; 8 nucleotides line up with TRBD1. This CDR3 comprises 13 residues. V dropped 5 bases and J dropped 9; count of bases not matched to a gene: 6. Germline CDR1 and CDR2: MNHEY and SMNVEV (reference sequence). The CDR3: CASSPPTGVIQYF. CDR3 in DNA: TGTGCCAGCAGTCCCCCGACAGGGGTCATTCAGTACTTC.

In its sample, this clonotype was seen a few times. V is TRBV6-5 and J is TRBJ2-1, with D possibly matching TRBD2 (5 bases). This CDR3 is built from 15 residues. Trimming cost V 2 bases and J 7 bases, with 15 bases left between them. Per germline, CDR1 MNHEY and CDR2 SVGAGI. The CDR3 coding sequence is TGTGCCAGCAGTTACGAGCGGCCTCTCGGGAATGAGCAGTTCTTC. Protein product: CASSYERPLGNEQFF.

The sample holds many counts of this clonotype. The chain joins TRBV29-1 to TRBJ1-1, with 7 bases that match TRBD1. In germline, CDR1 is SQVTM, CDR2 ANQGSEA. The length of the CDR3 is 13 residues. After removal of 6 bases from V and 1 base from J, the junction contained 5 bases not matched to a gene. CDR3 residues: CSVAGQQNTEAFF. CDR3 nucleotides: TGCAGCGTCGCGGGACAGCAGAACACTGAAGCTTTCTTT. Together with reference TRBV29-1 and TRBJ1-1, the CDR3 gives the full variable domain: SAVISQKPSRDICQRGTSLTIQCQVDSQVTMMFWYRQQPGQSLTLIATANQGSEATYESGFVIDKFPISRPNLTFSTLTVSNMSPEDSSIYLCSVAGQQNTEAFFGQGTRLTVV.

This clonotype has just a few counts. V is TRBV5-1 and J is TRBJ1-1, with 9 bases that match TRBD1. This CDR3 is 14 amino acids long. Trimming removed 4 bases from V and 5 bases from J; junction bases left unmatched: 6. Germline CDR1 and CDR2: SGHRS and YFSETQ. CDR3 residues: CASSQGQGYTEAFF. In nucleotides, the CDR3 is TGCGCCAGCAGCCAGGGACAGGGATATACTGAAGCTTTCTTT.

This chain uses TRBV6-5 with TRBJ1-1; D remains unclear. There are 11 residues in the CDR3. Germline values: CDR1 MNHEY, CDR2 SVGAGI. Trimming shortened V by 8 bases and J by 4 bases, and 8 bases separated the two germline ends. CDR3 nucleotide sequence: TGTGCCAGCGTGCTGGGCACTGAAGCTTTCTTT. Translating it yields CASVLGTEAFF.

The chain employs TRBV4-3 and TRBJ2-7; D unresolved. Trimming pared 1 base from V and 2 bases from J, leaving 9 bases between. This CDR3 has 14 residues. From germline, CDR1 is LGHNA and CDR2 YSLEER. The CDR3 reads CASSQGVRAYEQYF. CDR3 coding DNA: TGCGCCAGCAGCCAAGGAGTGCGAGCCTACGAGCAGTACTTC.

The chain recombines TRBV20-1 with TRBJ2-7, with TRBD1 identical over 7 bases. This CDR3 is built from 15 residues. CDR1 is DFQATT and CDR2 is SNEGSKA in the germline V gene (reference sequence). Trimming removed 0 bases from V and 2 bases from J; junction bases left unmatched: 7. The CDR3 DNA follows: TGCAGTGCTAGAGACCAGACAGGGCCAACCTACGAGCAGTACTTC. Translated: CSARDQTGPTYEQYF.

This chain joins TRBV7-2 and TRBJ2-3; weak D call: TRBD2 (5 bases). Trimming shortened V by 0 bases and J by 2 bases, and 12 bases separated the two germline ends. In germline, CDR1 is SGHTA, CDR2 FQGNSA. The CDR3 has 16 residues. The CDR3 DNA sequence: TGTGCCAGCAGCTTAGCGGACGGCGGGTCCACAGATACGCAGTATTTT. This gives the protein CASSLADGGSTDTQYF.

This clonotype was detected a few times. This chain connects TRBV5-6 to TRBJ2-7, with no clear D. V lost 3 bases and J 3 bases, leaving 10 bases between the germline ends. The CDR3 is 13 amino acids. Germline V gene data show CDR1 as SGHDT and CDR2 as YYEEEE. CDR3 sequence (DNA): TGTGCCAGCAGCTCCCTACAAGTCTACGAGCAGTACTTC. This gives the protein CASSSLQVYEQYF. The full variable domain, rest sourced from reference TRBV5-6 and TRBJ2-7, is DAGVTQSPTHLIKTRGQQVTLRCSPKSGHDTVSWYQQALGQGPQFIFQYYEEEERQRGNFPDRFSGHQFPNYSSELNVNALLLGDSALYLCASSSLQVYEQYFGPGTRLTVT.